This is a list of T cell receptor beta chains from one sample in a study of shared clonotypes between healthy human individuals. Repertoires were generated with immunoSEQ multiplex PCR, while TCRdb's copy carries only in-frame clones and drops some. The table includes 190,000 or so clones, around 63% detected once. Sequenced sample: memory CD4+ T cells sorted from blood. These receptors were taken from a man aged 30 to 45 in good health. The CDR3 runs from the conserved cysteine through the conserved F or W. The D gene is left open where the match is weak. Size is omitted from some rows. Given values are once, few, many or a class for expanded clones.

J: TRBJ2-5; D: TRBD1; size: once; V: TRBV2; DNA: TGTGCCAGCAGGCGGGACAGGTCCGGGGAGACCCAGTACTTC; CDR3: CASRRDRSGETQYF
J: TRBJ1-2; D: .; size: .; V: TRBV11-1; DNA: TGTGCCAGCAGCTTAAGTCTGGGGAATGGCTACACCTTC; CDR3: CASSLSLGNGYTF
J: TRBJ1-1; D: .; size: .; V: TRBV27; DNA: TGTGCCAGCAGTTTCACCAGAAACACTGAAGCTTTCTTT; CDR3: CASSFTRNTEAFF
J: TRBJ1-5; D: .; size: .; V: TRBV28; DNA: TGTGCCAGCAGTCCCCCCGGGCAGGAATATAGCAATCAGCCCCAGCATTTT; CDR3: CASSPPGQEYSNQPQHF
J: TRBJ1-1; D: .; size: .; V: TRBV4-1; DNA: TGCGCCAGCAGCCAAACCACAGGGCGGACTGAAGCTTTCTTT; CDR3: CASSQTTGRTEAFF
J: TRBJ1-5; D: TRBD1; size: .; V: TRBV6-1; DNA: TGTGCCAGCAGTGAAGCATTCACAGGGGGCCCTTGGCCCCAGCATTTT; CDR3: CASSEAFTGGPWPQHF
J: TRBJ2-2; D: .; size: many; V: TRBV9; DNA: TGTGCCAGCAGCGTATTCATAGCGATTAACACCGGGGAGCTGTTTTTT; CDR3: CASSVFIAINTGELFF
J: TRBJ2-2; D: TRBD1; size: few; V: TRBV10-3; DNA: TGTGCCACTGGGACAGGGGGTCGTACCGGGGAGCTGTTTTTT; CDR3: CATGTGGRTGELFF
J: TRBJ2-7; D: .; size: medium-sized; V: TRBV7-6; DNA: TGTGCCAGCAGCTTCGCAACAGGGAGAACCTACGAGCAGTACTTC; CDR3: CASSFATGRTYEQYF
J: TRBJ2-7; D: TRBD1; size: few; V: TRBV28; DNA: TGTGCCAGCAGTCCCTCCGGGACAGGAGCCTACGAGCAGTACTTC; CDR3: CASSPSGTGAYEQYF
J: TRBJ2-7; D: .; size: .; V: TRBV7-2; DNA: TGTGCCAGCAGCTTAGCGAGGGTCCCAGGGCGGGACGGGCAGTACTTC; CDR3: CASSLARVPGRDGQYF
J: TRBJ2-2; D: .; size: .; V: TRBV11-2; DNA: TGTGCCAGCAGCTCCCATTATTCTCGGGAGAGGACCTCCACCGGGGAGCTGTTTTTT; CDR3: CASSSHYSRERTSTGELFF
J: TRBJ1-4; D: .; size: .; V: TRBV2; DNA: TGTGCCAGCAGTGAGGAAGGGGCCCTTGCAACTAATGAAAAACTGTTTTTT; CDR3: CASSEEGALATNEKLFF
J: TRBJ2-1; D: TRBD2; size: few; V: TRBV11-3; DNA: TGTGCCAGCAGCTTAGCGGCGGGAGCTAATGAGCAGTTCTTC; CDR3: CASSLAAGANEQFF
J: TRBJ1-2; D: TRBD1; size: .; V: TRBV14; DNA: TGTGCCAGCAGCCAGCAGACAGGGTCTGGCTACACCTTC; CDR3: CASSQQTGSGYTF
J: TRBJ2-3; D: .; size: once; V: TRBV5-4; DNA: TGTGCCAGCACCCCCCGACAGGACACAGATACGCAGTATTTT; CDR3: CASTPRQDTDTQYF
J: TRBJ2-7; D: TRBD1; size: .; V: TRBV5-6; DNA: TGTGCCAGCAGCTTTTACGGACAGGGATACGAGCAGTACTTC; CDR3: CASSFYGQGYEQYF
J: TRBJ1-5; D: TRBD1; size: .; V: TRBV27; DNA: TGTGCCAGCAGTGCGGGACAGGGGGAAAATCAGCCCCAGCATTTT; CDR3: CASSAGQGENQPQHF
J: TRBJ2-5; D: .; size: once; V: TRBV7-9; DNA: TGTGCCAGCAGCTTCGAACTAGCACAAGAGACCCAGTACTTC; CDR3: CASSFELAQETQYF
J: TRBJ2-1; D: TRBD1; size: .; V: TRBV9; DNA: TGTGCCAGCAGCGTAGAGGAGAAGGGGACAGGGGCTAGGGGGCAGTTCTTC; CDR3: CASSVEEKGTGARGQFF
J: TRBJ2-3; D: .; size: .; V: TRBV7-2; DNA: TGTGCCAGCAGCTCGACAGATACGCAGTATTTT; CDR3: CASSSTDTQYF
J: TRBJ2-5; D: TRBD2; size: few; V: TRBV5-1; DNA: TGCGCCAGCAGCTTGCTTGCTAGCGGGCCTGAAGAGACCCAGTACTTC; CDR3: CASSLLASGPEETQYF
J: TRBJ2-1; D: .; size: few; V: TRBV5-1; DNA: TGCGCCAGCAGCTTGGGCCCCCTGGGTGAGCAGTTCTTC; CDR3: CASSLGPLGEQFF
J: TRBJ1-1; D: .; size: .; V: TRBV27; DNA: TGTGCCAGCAGTTTTGGGGTAGGGAACACTGAAGCTTTCTTT; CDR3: CASSFGVGNTEAFF
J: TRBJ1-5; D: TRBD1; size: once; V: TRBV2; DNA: TGTGCCAGCAGTCGGACAGGGATCAATCAGCCCCAGCATTTT; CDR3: CASSRTGINQPQHF
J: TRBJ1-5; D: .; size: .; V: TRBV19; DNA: TGTGCCAGTAGTATAGGAAGGGGGGTAAATGGAGGAGAAGAAGGCAATCAGCCCCAGCATTTT; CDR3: CASSIGRGVNGGEEGNQPQHF
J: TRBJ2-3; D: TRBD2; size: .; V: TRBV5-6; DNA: TGTGCCAGCAGCTTGGCAGGTAGCGGGAGCTCTGGTACGCAGTATTTT; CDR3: CASSLAGSGSSGTQYF
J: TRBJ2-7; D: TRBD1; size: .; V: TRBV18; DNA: TGTGCCAGCTCACGAGACAGGGCATCCTACGAGCAGTACTTC; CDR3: CASSRDRASYEQYF
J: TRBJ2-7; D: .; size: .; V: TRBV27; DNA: TGTGCCAGCAGTTTATCCTCGGCAGGGAGCTACGAGCAGTACTTC; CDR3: CASSLSSAGSYEQYF
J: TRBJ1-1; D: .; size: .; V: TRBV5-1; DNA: TGCGCCACTTCCCCAACCGTGAACACTGAAGCTTTCTTT; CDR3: CATSPTVNTEAFF
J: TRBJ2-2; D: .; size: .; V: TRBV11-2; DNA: TGTGCCAGCAGCCCCCCCATCCGACCGACCGGGGAGCTGTTTTTT; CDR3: CASSPPIRPTGELFF
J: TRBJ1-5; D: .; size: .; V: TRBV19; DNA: TGTGCCAGTAGTCCCAGGACAGTAAGTCAGCCCCAGCATTTT; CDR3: CASSPRTVSQPQHF
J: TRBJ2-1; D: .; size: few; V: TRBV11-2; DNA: TGTGCCAGCAGAGGCCAGGGGCGGGAGCAGTTCTTC; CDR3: CASRGQGREQFF
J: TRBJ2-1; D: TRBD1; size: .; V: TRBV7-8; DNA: TGTGCCAGCAGCCCCTACCGACTACCGCCGGGACAGGGGGCCGATGAGCAGTTCTTC; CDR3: CASSPYRLPPGQGADEQFF
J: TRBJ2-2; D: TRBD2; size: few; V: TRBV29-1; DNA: TGCAGCGTTCTAACAGGCGGGAGTGCCGGGGAGCTGTTTTTT; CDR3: CSVLTGGSAGELFF
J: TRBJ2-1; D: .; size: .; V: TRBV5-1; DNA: TGCGCCAGCAGCTTGCTCGGGAGTACGGGAAATGAGCAGTTCTTC; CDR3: CASSLLGSTGNEQFF
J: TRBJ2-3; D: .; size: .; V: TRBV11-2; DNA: TGTGCCAGCAGCTTTCACGAAAACTCAGATTCCGTAGATACGCAGTATTTT; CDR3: CASSFHENSDSVDTQYF
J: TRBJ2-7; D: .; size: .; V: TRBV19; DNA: TGTGCCACCAGTACCGGCCGAGAAGTAGCAGAGCAGTACTTC; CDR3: CATSTGREVAEQYF
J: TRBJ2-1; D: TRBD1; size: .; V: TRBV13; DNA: TGTGCCAGCAGCTCCCGGGGACAGGGCTCCTCCTACAATGAGCAGTTCTTC; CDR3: CASSSRGQGSSYNEQFF
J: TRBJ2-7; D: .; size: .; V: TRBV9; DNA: TGTGCCAGCAGCCGAAGTTTCGTTACCTACGAGCAGTACTTC; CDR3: CASSRSFVTYEQYF